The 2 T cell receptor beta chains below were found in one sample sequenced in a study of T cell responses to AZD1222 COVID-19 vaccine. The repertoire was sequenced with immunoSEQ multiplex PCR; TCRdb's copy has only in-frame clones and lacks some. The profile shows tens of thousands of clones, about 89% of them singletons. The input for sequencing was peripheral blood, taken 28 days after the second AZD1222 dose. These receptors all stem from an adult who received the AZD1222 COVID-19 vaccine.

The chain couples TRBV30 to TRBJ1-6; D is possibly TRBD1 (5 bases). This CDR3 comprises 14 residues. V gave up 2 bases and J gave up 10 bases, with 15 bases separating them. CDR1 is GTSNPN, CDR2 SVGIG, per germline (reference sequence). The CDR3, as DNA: TGTGCCTGGAGTCCCGGGGGAGGGCCCTCACCCCTCCACTTT. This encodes CAWSPGGGPSPLHF.

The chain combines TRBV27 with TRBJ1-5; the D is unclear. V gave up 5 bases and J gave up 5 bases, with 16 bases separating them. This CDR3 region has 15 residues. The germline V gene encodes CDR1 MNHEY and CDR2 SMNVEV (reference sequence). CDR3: CASSRTQVSDQPQHF. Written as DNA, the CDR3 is TGTGCCAGCAGTAGGACCCAGGTATCCGATCAGCCCCAGCATTTT.